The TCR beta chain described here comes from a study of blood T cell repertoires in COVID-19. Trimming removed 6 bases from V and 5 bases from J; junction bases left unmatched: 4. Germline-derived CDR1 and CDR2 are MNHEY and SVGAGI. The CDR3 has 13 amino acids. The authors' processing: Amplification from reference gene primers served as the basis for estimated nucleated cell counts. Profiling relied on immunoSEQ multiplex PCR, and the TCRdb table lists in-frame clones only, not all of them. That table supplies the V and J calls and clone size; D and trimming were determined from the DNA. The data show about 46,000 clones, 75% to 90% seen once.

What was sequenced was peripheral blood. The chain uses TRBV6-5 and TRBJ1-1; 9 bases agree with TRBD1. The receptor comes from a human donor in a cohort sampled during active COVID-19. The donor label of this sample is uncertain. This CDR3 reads CASRDRGGTEAFF. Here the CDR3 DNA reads TGTGCCAGCAGGGACAGGGGTGGTACTGAAGCTTTCTTT.